This T cell receptor (beta chain) was retrieved from a study of sequential checkpoint blockade in melanoma. Treatment of the sample: randomized to nivolumab then ipilimumab (arm A) or the reverse (arm B). The assay was immunoSEQ multiplex PCR, and TCRdb's table has in-frame clones only and misses some. The table lists just over 15,000 clones, more than 65% of them singletons. The receptor was derived from a human donor with melanoma. Sequenced here: CD8+ T cells sorted from blood (inferred from file names), sampled from a patient given nivolumab and ipilimumab in sequence.

CDR3 in amino acids: CASSAGDRGVREQYF. CDR3 sequence (DNA): TGTGCCAGCAGTGCTGGGGACAGGGGTGTCCGCGAGCAGTACTTC. The rearrangement links TRBV2 to TRBJ2-7; TRBD1 agrees at 10 bases. The CDR3 length is 15 residues. Trimming at V came to 4 bases and at J to 6 bases, leaving 9 bases not matched to a gene. From germline, CDR1 is SNHLY and CDR2 FYNNEI.